Presented here are 16 T cell receptor beta chains from one specimen sequenced in a study of technical replicates of blood from several donors. Assay: immunoSEQ multiplex PCR; the TCRdb copy retains only in-frame clones and omits some. The sample has tens of thousands of clones; 95% to 96% are singletons. The sequenced sample consisted of T cells isolated from PBMCs. These receptors were taken from a human donor in good health.

This sequence joins TRBV7-6 and TRBJ2-5, with D hard to call. Germline assignment: CDR1 SGHVS and CDR2 FNYEAQ. CDR3 length equals 14 residues. The V end lost 5 bases, the J end lost 5 bases, and 15 bases lay between the germline ends. CDR3 loop: CASSPTWAGETQYF. CDR3 DNA: TGTGCCAGCAGCCCCACCTGGGCTGGGGAGACCCAGTACTTC.

The chain employs TRBV28 and TRBJ1-5, with a tentative D call TRBD1 (5 bases). The ends were cut back, 3 bases at V and 6 bases at J, with 6 bases in the middle. CDR1 and CDR2 from the germline V gene are MDHEN and SYDVKM. This CDR3 spans 12 amino acids. The CDR3 nucleotides are TGTGCCAGCAGTTTGCAGGGTCAGCCCCAGCATTTT. Its protein is CASSLQGQPQHF.

This chain joins TRBV30 and TRBJ1-2; TRBD1 aligns across 10 bases. The trim removed 5 bases at V and 8 bases at J, leaving 8 bases unmatched. Germline V gene data show CDR1 as GTSNPN and CDR2 as SVGIG (reference sequence). The length of the CDR3 is 13 residues. CDR3 protein: CAWGDRGPGGYTF. CDR3 nucleotides: TGTGCCTGGGGCGACAGGGGGCCTGGCGGCTACACCTTC.

CDR3 protein: CASRSRTDNTEAFF. The CDR3 DNA reads TGTGCCAGCAGATCCCGGACAGACAACACTGAAGCTTTCTTT. The rearrangement joins TRBV2 to TRBJ1-1; D is perhaps TRBD1 (6 bases). CDR3 length equals 14 residues. CDR1 is SNHLY, CDR2 FYNNEI, per germline. The germline V and J ends were trimmed by 6 bases and 2 bases, with 13 bases remaining between them.

The chain combines TRBV7-9 with TRBJ2-3; 11 bases are a match to TRBD2. Germline-derived CDR1 and CDR2 are SEHNR and FQNEAQ (reference sequence). Trimming took 0 bases from V and 5 from J; bases not matched to a gene: 7. The CDR3 is made up of 17 amino acids. The CDR3 region has the DNA TGTGCCAGCAGCTTAGCGTTAGCGGGAGGGCCCAGAGATACGCAGTATTTT. As protein: CASSLALAGGPRDTQYF.

This chain connects TRBV4-1 to TRBJ2-7; D is possibly TRBD1 (6 bases). Germline loops: CDR1 MGHRA, CDR2 YSYEKL. CDR3 length equals 15 residues. V was trimmed by 4 bases and J by 3 bases, leaving 16 bases between them. CDR3 in DNA: TGCGCCAGCAGCCTCCGCCGCCAGGGGAGCTACGAGCAGTACTTC. Residues: CASSLRRQGSYEQYF.

The gene calls are TRBV6-4 and TRBJ2-1; D unresolved. V lost 3 bases, J lost 0 bases, and 9 bases lay in between. CDR1 MRHNA and CDR2 SNTAGT come from the germline V gene. The length of the CDR3 is 15 residues. The CDR3 spells CASSDGPVSYNEQFF. CDR3 bases: TGTGCCAGCAGTGATGGCCCTGTCTCCTACAATGAGCAGTTCTTC.

In DNA, the CDR3 is TGTGCCAGCAGTTCAAGGGGGCGCGACACTGAAGCTTTCTTT. Its protein product is CASSSRGRDTEAFF. The J gene is TRBJ1-1, the V gene TRBV28; 7 nucleotides line up with TRBD1. The CDR3 covers 14 residues. CDR1 is MDHEN and CDR2 is SYDVKM in the germline V gene. V dropped 4 bases and J dropped 3; count of bases not matched to a gene: 5.

V and J are TRBV4-1 and TRBJ2-5; 13 bases map to TRBD2. Trimming at V came to 6 bases and at J to 5 bases, leaving 9 bases not matched to a gene. Germline assignment: CDR1 MGHRA and CDR2 YSYEKL. The CDR3 is 16 residues long. Written as DNA, the CDR3 is TGCGCCAGCAGTCGAAGGACTAGCGGGAGTGGCGAGACCCAGTACTTC. Amino acid sequence: CASSRRTSGSGETQYF.

This chain joins TRBV11-3 and TRBJ2-3; D perhaps matches TRBD1 (5 bases). Trimming cost V 4 bases and J 1 base, with 12 bases left between them. The germline gives CDR1 SGHNT, CDR2 YENEEA. CDR3 length: 15 residues. The CDR3 sequence: CASSSSTEGTDTQYF. The CDR3 DNA follows: TGTGCCAGCAGCTCCTCGACAGAGGGCACAGATACGCAGTATTTT.

The V gene is TRBV6-5, the J gene TRBJ2-1; TRBD2 is a possible D gene (6 bases). Germline CDR1 MNHEY, CDR2 SVGAGI. The CDR3 is 13 amino acids. V lost 3 bases and J lost 4, with 7 bases in between. The CDR3 DNA reads TGTGCCAGCAGTTATAGCGGATACAATGAGCAGTTCTTC. Translated, it gives CASSYSGYNEQFF.

This rearrangement joins TRBV28 to TRBJ2-7; D might be TRBD2 (5 bases). The ends were cut back, 6 bases at V and 5 bases at J, with 14 bases in the middle. This CDR3 region has 13 residues. Germline-derived CDR1 and CDR2 are MDHEN and SYDVKM. The CDR3 spells CASSGLLHHEQYF. The DNA for the CDR3 is TGTGCCAGCAGCGGACTCCTCCACCACGAGCAGTACTTC. Looking up the rest from reference TRBV28 and TRBJ2-7 gives the full variable domain: DVKVTQSSRYLVKRTGEKVFLECVQDMDHENMFWYRQDPGLGLRLIYFSYDVKMKEKGDIPEGYSVSREKKERFSLILESASTNQTSMYLCASSGLLHHEQYFGPGTRLTVT.

The chain recombines TRBV10-3 with TRBJ2-7, with 8 bases identical to TRBD2. This CDR3 is 14 amino acids long. CDR1 ENHRY and CDR2 SYGVKD come from the germline V gene. V shed 10 bases and J 0 bases; nucleotides not matched to a gene: 8. The CDR3 reads CATSTTSGSYEQYF. Written as DNA, the CDR3 is TGTGCCACCTCCACTACTAGCGGCTCCTACGAGCAGTACTTC.

The chain recombines TRBV6-6 with TRBJ2-5; possibly TRBD1 for D (6 bases). The CDR3 consists of 12 residues. In germline, CDR1 is MNHNY, CDR2 SVGAGI (reference sequence). With 9 bases removed from V and 4 bases from J, the gap between germline ends came to 12 bases. DNA for the CDR3: TGTGCCAGTTCAGGGACATCAGAGACCCAGTACTTC. It is translated as CASSGTSETQYF.

Written as DNA, the CDR3 is TGTGCCAGCAGCCAAGATGGAGGGACTGGGGCCAACGTCCTGACTTTC. Amino acid sequence: CASSQDGGTGANVLTF. This sequence joins TRBV4-2 and TRBJ2-6; a possible D gene is TRBD2 (6 bases). The CDR3 sequence is 16 residues long. The germline gives CDR1 LGHNA, CDR2 YNFKEQ. Trimming removed 0 bases from V and 2 bases from J, with 8 bases in between.

The chain couples TRBV30 to TRBJ1-1; TRBD1 matches at 7 bases. This CDR3 is built from 13 residues. Unmatched junction bases numbered 5, after V lost 3 bases and J lost 4 bases. Germline CDR1 is GTSNPN and CDR2 is SVGIG (reference sequence). The CDR3 sequence is CAWRRTGSTEAFF. CDR3 coding DNA: TGTGCCTGGAGGAGGACAGGCTCCACTGAAGCTTTCTTT.